Listed below are T cell receptor beta chains from one sample, sequenced in a study of blood T cell repertoires in COVID-19. Measured with immunoSEQ multiplex PCR; TCRdb has only the in-frame clones, and not every one. The sample has some 200,000 clones, 81% seen once. Specimen: PBMCs or T cells enriched from blood (not recorded which). The receptors derive from a woman aged 45 to 65 with acute COVID-19. Each CDR3 is given with its conserved first and last residue. The D gene is left open where the match is weak. The size of a clone is reported for some rows only, either as once, few or many, or as a class for expanded clones.

abundance	j_gene	v_gene	d_gene	CDR3nt	CDR3aa
medium-sized	TRBJ2-7	TRBV4-1	TRBD1	TGCGCCAGCAGCCAGGATCCCGGGACAGCTACCTACGAGCAGTACTTC	CASSQDPGTATYEQYF
NA	TRBJ2-3	TRBV15	NA	TGTGCCACCAGCAGAGAGGCTAGCGGCACAGATACGCAGTATTTT	CATSREASGTDTQYF
NA	TRBJ1-6	TRBV11-1	NA	TGTGCCAGCAGCCTCGTAATTGCAGGGAATTCACCCCTCCACTTT	CASSLVIAGNSPLHF
many	TRBJ2-7	TRBV5-1	TRBD1	TGCGCCAGCAGCTTACGACCGGGACAGGGGTACGAGCAGTACTTC	CASSLRPGQGYEQYF
NA	TRBJ2-7	TRBV14	TRBD1	TGTGCCAGCAGTCCGCCGGGACAGGGGGTGTGGGAGCAGTACTTC	CASSPPGQGVWEQYF
NA	TRBJ2-7	TRBV7-6	NA	TGTGCCAGCAGCTCTCAACAGGGCGGCGAGCAGTACTTC	CASSSQQGGEQYF
NA	TRBJ2-7	TRBV7-2	TRBD1	TGTGCCAGCAGCCCTTCCGTTGGGGACAGGAACTTC	CASSPSVGDRNF
few	TRBJ1-5	TRBV6-5	TRBD1	TGTGCCAGCAGGTCCCTTTTAGGGGGCGGTCAGCCCCAGCATTTT	CASRSLLGGGQPQHF
once	TRBJ2-6	TRBV5-5	NA	TGTGCCAGCAGCCCCCTCACAGGGATAGGGTCTGGGGCCAACGTCCTGACTTTC	CASSPLTGIGSGANVLTF
NA	TRBJ2-5	TRBV16	NA	TGTGCCAGCAGCCAAACCTGGGACTTCCAAGAGACCCAGTACTTC	CASSQTWDFQETQYF
NA	TRBJ1-5	TRBV16	NA	TGTGCCAGCAGCCAATTTGGGGGGGTCAATCAGCCCCAGCATTTT	CASSQFGGVNQPQHF
NA	TRBJ2-7	TRBV6-2/TRBV6-3	NA	TGTGCCAGCAGCTCCCGTTCCTACGAGCAGTACTTC	CASSSRSYEQYF
NA	TRBJ2-3	TRBV6-6	TRBD1	TGTGCCAGCAAGACAGGGGGAGATACGCAGTATTTT	CASKTGGDTQYF
NA	TRBJ1-6	TRBV6-2/TRBV6-3	NA	TGTGCCAGCAGTCCGGACACGAATTCACCCCTCCACTTT	CASSPDTNSPLHF
NA	TRBJ1-6	TRBV19	TRBD1	TGTGCCAGTAGCCGACAGGGACAGGGGAATTCACCCCTCCACTTT	CASSRQGQGNSPLHF
NA	TRBJ2-2	TRBV7-2	NA	TGTGCCAGCAGCTTGGAGAGGTCCGTCGGGGAGCTGTTTTTT	CASSLERSVGELFF
NA	TRBJ2-2	TRBV7-9	TRBD2	TGTGCCAGCAGCTTCGGGCTAGCGGGGGCCGGGGAGCTGTTTTTT	CASSFGLAGAGELFF
NA	TRBJ1-2	TRBV15	NA	TGTGCCACCAGCAGAGACAGGGGCGAAGGCTATGGCTACACCTTC	CATSRDRGEGYGYTF
NA	TRBJ1-6	TRBV19	TRBD1	TGTGCCAGTAGGGAGGGGACAGCAGGTTCACCCCTCCACTTT	CASREGTAGSPLHF
NA	TRBJ1-4	TRBV2	TRBD1	TGTGCCAGCAGTGAAGAGGAAACAGGGGCCGTTCCACTGTTTTTT	CASSEEETGAVPLFF
NA	TRBJ2-2	TRBV5-1	NA	TGCGCCAGCAGCCGAGAGGTTACGAACACCGGGGAGCTGTTTTTT	CASSREVTNTGELFF
NA	TRBJ2-1	TRBV19	TRBD2	TGTGCCAGTAGTATCGTAGGCGGGAGCTTCTCCTACAATGAGCAGTTCTTC	CASSIVGGSFSYNEQFF
NA	TRBJ2-7	TRBV18	TRBD1	TGTGCCAGCTCACCTTTAGGGGGCCCGGACACCGAGCAGTACTTC	CASSPLGGPDTEQYF
NA	TRBJ2-1	TRBV7-3	NA	TGTGCCAGCTATACAGGGAGCCCCTACAATGAGCAGTTCTTC	CASYTGSPYNEQFF
NA	TRBJ1-6	TRBV7-2	TRBD1	TGTGCCAGCAGCTTAGCCCTTTCACAGGGGGCTTCACCCCTCCACTTT	CASSLALSQGASPLHF
NA	TRBJ2-2	TRBV11-2	NA	TGTGCCAGCAGCTTCTCGAACACCGGGGAGCTGTTTTTT	CASSFSNTGELFF
NA	TRBJ1-6	TRBV27	NA	TGTGCCAGCAGGGAAGGGGGCTCCTATAATTCACCCCTCCACTTT	CASREGGSYNSPLHF
NA	TRBJ2-1	TRBV18	TRBD2	TGTGCCAGCTCACCAGTGACTAGCGGTGGGGAGCAGTTCTTC	CASSPVTSGGEQFF
NA	TRBJ2-4	TRBV23-1	NA	TGCGCCGGTGGGGGGGCTTTAGGGATTCAGTACTTC	CAGGGALGIQYF